This TCR beta chain was sequenced in a study of T-cell memory formation after mild COVID-19 (dated by TCRdb to the early 2020s). About the full investigation: Most TCR sequence clusters were specific to one of the two donors. The cohort comprised two young, previously healthy adult volunteers, one female and one male. In a couple of donors, T-cell clones that expanded and contracted after mild COVID-19 were tracked by sequencing TCRalpha and TCRbeta repertoires over time. The full study reports these points: The study included only two mild cases, and larger cohorts that include severe cases with pre-infection samples were judged to be necessary. SARS-CoV-2 specificity of the second-wave clones peaking on day 37 was not confirmed. Some responding clones were detected in pre-infection memory, which suggested that pre-existing cross-reactive memory T cells had joined the SARS-CoV-2 response. From day 15 to 85, contracting clones showed balanced CD4/CD8 phenotypes, whereas a second wave of clones that expanded from day 15 to 37 leaned towards CD4+. Contracting CD4+ clones appeared mostly in the CM and EM memory subsets, whereas CD8+ clones were enriched in EMRA.

CDR1 MNHNY and CDR2 SVGAGI were looked up in the germline V gene (reference sequence). The CDR3 covers 19 residues, taking in both the cysteine and the phenylalanine. Here the CDR3 DNA is all that survives: 57 bases in frame from base 1. For this chain, trimming is 5 bases at the V end and 3 bases at the J end, and the number of junction bases without a gene match is 17. The sequencer was an Illumina NovaSeq 6000. cDNA libraries for TCRalpha and TCRbeta were prepared by 5'RACE using constant-segment primers, with sample barcodes and unique molecular identifiers added. Trizol reagent was used to extract RNA from every sample. Amplification of the libraries took two PCR steps, and the second step added a second sample barcode plus Illumina TruSeq adapters. Libraries were sequenced on an Illumina NovaSeq with 2 x 150 bp paired-end reads. As for the authors' bioinformatics: With migec v1.2.7, reads were demultiplexed and then collapsed into UMI-guided consensus sequences. Using mixcr v2.1.11, UMI consensuses were aligned to TRA and TRB V and J templates and then assembled into clonotypes. A clonotype was counted as expanded or contracted only when both edgeR and NoisET called the clonotype significant, with the noise models trained on biological replicates. For edgeR calls, a false discovery rate-adjusted p below 0.01 and a log2 fold-change threshold of 1 were applied. As an exploratory analysis of dynamics, max-normalized trajectories of the 1000 most abundant clonotypes were examined with PCA combined with hierarchical clustering. Separately sequenced CD4+ and CD8+ repertoires were used to assign the CD4 or CD8 phenotype of responding clones. TCRdb passed the public sequencing reads through fastp at Q25 and MiXCR, retaining productive beta sequences. Records with the same CDR3 protein are collapsed into one entry carrying the most frequent genes and DNA. TCRdb assigned the V and J calls; the authors' analysis was not used. The sample has more than 350,000 distinct CDR3 sequences on record, approximately 21% of them singletons. 12% of the sample is taken by the ten largest.

PBMCs were isolated by Ficoll-Paque density gradient centrifugation. Comments on this clonotype: The target of this receptor is not known. No qualities accompany the bases; no much larger clone lies one base away.

The clonotype was recovered from an adult woman who had mild COVID-19 (a few samples of this study predate the infection). The sample titles of this study are shuffled in the database, so cell type and time point are left out; the donor was told from shared clones. The sample comprised PBMCs or a T cell subset sorted from them (not recorded which). This chain is built from TRBV6-6 and TRBJ2-4, with 9 middle bases fitting TRBD1. This receptor carries the CDR3 CASSTKNTGTGMGKNIQYF. The sequence in DNA is TGTGCCAGCAGTACAAAAAACACCGGGACAGGGATGGGCAAAAACATTCAGTACTTC.